Detailed here is one T cell receptor (beta chain). This specimen belongs to a study of blood T cell repertoires in COVID-19. The data were produced by immunoSEQ multiplex PCR, yet TCRdb's version contains in-frame clones alone and is incomplete. The data contain some 490,000 clones, 80% to 90% of them singletons. The V end lost 4 bases, the J end lost 2 bases, and 3 bases lay between the germline ends. CDR3 length: 11 residues. The V gene's germline CDR1 is MGHDK and CDR2 SYGVNS. This chain connects TRBV25-1 to TRBJ2-7; no clear D gene. The sequence was collected from a human donor in a cohort sampled during active COVID-19. The sequenced material came from peripheral blood. Here the CDR3 DNA reads TGTGCCAGCAGTGCAGCCTACGAGCAGTACTTC. Its translation is CASSAAYEQYF.